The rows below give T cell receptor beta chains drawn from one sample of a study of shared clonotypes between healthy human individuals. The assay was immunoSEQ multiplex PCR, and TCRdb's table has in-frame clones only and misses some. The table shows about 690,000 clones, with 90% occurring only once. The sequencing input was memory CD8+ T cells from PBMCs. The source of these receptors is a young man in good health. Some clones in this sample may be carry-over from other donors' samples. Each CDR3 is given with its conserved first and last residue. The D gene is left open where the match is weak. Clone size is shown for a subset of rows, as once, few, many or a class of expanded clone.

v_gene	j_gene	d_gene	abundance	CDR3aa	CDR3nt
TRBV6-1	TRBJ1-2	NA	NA	CASSEASSGVYGYTF	TGTGCCAGCAGTGAAGCGTCAAGCGGAGTCTATGGCTACACCTTC
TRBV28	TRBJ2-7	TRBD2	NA	CASSLPGLAGHYEQYF	TGTGCCAGCAGTTTACCCGGACTAGCGGGACATTACGAGCAGTACTTC
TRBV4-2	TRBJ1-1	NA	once	CASSPNPGVNTEAFF	TGTGCCAGCAGCCCCAACCCGGGGGTGAACACTGAAGCTTTCTTT
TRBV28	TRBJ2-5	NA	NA	CATRRGTQYF	TGTGCGACACGCCGGGGGACCCAGTACTTC
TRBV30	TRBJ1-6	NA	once	CAWSVVANSDSPLHF	TGTGCCTGGAGTGTTGTGGCCAATTCGGATTCACCCCTCCACTTT
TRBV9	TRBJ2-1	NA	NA	CASSPDRFNEQFF	TGTGCCAGCAGCCCAGACAGGTTCAATGAGCAGTTCTTC
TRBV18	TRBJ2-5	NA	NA	CASSPKWEAQETQYF	TGTGCCAGCTCACCAAAGTGGGAGGCACAAGAGACCCAGTACTTC
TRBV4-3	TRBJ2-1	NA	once	CASSQDMGGALVNEQFF	TGCGCCAGCAGCCAAGACATGGGGGGTGCGTTGGTAAATGAGCAGTTCTTC
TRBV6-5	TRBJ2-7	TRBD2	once	CASSYLTSGYEQYF	TGTGCCAGCAGTTACTTGACTAGCGGATACGAGCAGTACTTC
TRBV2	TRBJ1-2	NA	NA	CASSEYPGTVGYGYTF	TGTGCCAGCAGTGAATACCCAGGCACAGTGGGCTATGGCTACACCTTC
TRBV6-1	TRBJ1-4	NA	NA	CASSEEWAGVGTNEKLFF	TGTGCCAGCAGTGAAGAATGGGCAGGGGTCGGAACTAATGAAAAACTGTTTTTT
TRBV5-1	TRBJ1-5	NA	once	CASTLWGGQPQHF	TGCGCCAGCACCCTCTGGGGCGGACAGCCCCAGCATTTT
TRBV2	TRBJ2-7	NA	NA	CASSEDGYEQYF	TGTGCCAGCAGTGAAGATGGGTACGAGCAGTACTTC
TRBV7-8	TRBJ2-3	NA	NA	CASSGSSEAQYF	TGTGCCAGCAGCGGTAGCAGTGAGGCGCAGTATTTT
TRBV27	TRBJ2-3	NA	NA	CASSSLARDTQYF	TGTGCCAGCAGTTCGCTAGCGAGAGATACGCAGTATTTT
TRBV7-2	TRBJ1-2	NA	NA	CASSSPGLNYGYTF	TGTGCCAGCAGCTCGCCAGGCCTTAACTATGGCTACACCTTC
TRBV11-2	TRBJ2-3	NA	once	CASSDLADVGDTQYF	TGTGCCAGCAGCGACTTAGCGGATGTAGGAGATACGCAGTATTTT
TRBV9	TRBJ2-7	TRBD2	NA	CASSLGLAGTYEQYF	TGTGCCAGCAGCCTAGGACTAGCGGGAACCTACGAGCAGTACTTC
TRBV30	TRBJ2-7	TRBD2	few	CATRLAGIEQYF	TGTGCTACCAGACTAGCGGGAATCGAGCAGTACTTC
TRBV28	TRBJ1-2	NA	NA	CASSGGAGLRGYTF	TGTGCCAGCAGTGGGGGCGCCGGCCTTCGTGGCTACACCTTC
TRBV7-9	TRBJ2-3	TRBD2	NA	CASSSDSSGRFLVTDTQYF	TGTGCCAGCAGCTCGGATTCTAGCGGGAGATTCCTCGTGACAGATACGCAGTATTTT
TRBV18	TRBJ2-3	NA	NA	CASSPPRAYTDTQYF	TGTGCCAGCTCACCGCCTCGGGCCTACACAGATACGCAGTATTTT
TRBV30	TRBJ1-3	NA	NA	CAWGGVNTIYF	TGTGCCTGGGGGGGTGTGAACACCATATATTTT
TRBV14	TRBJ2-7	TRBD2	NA	CASSQARDSLNRREGEQYF	TGTGCCAGCAGCCAAGCGCGGGACAGCTTGAATAGGCGGGAGGGGGAGCAGTACTTC
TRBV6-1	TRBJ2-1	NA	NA	CASSEVRGRNEQFF	TGTGCCAGCAGTGAAGTCAGGGGACGGAATGAGCAGTTCTTC
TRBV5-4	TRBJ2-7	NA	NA	CASSSWGFYEQYF	TGTGCCAGCAGCTCTTGGGGGTTCTACGAGCAGTACTTC
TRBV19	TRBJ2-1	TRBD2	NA	CASSFTSGSNNEQFF	TGTGCCAGTAGTTTTACTAGCGGGAGTAACAATGAGCAGTTCTTC
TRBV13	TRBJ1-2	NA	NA	CASSLGLQGINGYTF	TGTGCCAGCAGCTTAGGCCTCCAGGGGATCAATGGCTACACCTTC
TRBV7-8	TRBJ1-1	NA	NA	CASSFKNREPRGAFF	TGTGCCAGCAGCTTCAAAAACAGGGAGCCCAGAGGGGCTTTCTTT
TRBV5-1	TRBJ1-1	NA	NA	CASSLEITFEAFF	TGCGCCAGCAGCTTGGAGATCACTTTTGAAGCTTTCTTT
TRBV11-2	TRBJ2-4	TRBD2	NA	CASSPQTGTSNIQYF	TGTGCCAGCAGCCCACAGACCGGGACTAGCAACATTCAGTACTTC
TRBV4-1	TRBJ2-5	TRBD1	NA	CASSQVGTGIGTQYF	TGCGCCAGCAGCCAAGTAGGGACAGGGATAGGGACCCAGTACTTC
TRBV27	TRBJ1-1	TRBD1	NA	CASSLLGGASEAFF	TGTGCCAGCAGTTTATTAGGGGGCGCTTCGGAAGCTTTCTTT
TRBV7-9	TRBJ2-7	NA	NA	CASSPLMVQQYF	TGTGCCAGCAGCCCCCTGATGGTTCAGCAGTACTTC
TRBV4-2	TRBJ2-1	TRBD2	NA	CASSPYSGLAGGRRSYNEQFF	TGTGCCAGCAGCCCTTACTCCGGACTAGCGGGAGGGCGTCGGTCCTACAATGAGCAGTTCTTC
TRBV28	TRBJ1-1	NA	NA	CATRGDPRGPFQGTEAFF	TGTGCCACCAGAGGGGACCCACGGGGGCCTTTCCAGGGCACTGAAGCTTTCTTT
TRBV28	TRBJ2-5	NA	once	CASSLSVRRQETQYF	TGTGCCAGCAGTTTATCGGTTCGGAGACAAGAGACCCAGTACTTC
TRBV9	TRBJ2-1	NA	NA	CASSPGLGTLASAQFF	TGTGCCAGCAGCCCAGGCCTTGGGACCCTAGCGTCTGCGCAGTTCTTC
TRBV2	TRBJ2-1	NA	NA	CASSERTYNEQFF	TGTGCCAGCAGTGAAAGAACATACAATGAGCAGTTCTTC
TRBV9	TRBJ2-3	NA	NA	CASSVVGSGPTDTQYF	TGTGCCAGCAGCGTAGTGGGTAGCGGTCCCACAGATACGCAGTATTTT
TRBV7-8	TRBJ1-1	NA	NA	CASSFGGRRTEAFF	TGTGCCAGCAGCTTCGGGGGCCGTCGAACTGAAGCTTTCTTT
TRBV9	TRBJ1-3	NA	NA	CASSDTTTDTRTSSGNTIYF	TGTGCCAGCAGCGATACGACGACAGACACTCGGACAAGCTCTGGAAACACCATATATTTT
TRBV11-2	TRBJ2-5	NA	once	CASRGRGTEETQYF	TGTGCCAGCAGGGGACGCGGGACAGAAGAGACCCAGTACTTC
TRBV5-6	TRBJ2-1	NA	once	CASSRGTGLYNEQFF	TGTGCCAGCAGCAGGGGGACTGGGTTGTACAATGAGCAGTTCTTC
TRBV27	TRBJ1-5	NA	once	CASSLGGALIQPQHF	TGTGCCAGCAGTTTAGGGGGGGCGTTAATTCAGCCCCAGCATTTT
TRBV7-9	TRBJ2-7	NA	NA	CASSGRNRGINEQYF	TGTGCCAGCAGCGGCCGGAATAGGGGCATTAACGAGCAGTACTTC
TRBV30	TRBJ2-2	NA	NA	CAWRDPRVGRELFF	TGTGCCTGGAGAGACCCCAGGGTCGGGAGGGAGCTGTTTTTT
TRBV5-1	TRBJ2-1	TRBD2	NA	CASSPWVSGKYNEQFF	TGCGCCAGCAGCCCATGGGTAAGCGGGAAGTACAATGAGCAGTTCTTC
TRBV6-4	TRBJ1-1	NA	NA	CASRKKGDRGAFF	TGTGCCAGCAGAAAAAAGGGGGACCGAGGCGCTTTCTTT
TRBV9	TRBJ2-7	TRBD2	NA	CASSVDGLASDEQYF	TGTGCCAGCAGCGTAGATGGACTAGCTTCTGACGAGCAGTACTTC
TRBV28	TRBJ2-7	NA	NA	CASRGPGLGIISSYEQYF	TGTGCCAGCAGGGGACCGGGACTCGGGATAATTAGCTCCTACGAGCAGTACTTC
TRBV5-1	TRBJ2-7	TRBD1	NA	CASSLQGRPYEQYF	TGCGCCAGCAGCTTACAGGGGCGACCCTACGAGCAGTACTTC